This T cell receptor beta chain is drawn from a study of OX40 agonist ivuxolimab in advanced cancers. Method: immunoSEQ multiplex PCR; TCRdb's copy keeps in-frame clones and lacks some. Seen here are under 85,000 clones, roughly three quarters observed once, and the top ten hold about 5%. The material was CD4+ or CD8+ T cells sorted from blood, obtained in a trial of the OX40 agonist ivuxolimab. The TCR sequence derives from an adult with an advanced solid tumor such as melanoma, head and neck, liver or kidney cancer.

The CDR3 DNA reads TGCGCCAGCAGCCCCGGACTAGCGGGAGATGGTCAAGAGACCCAGTACTTC. This translates into CASSPGLAGDGQETQYF. This chain connects TRBV5-1 to TRBJ2-5; 13 bases align to TRBD2. J was trimmed by 2 bases and V by 4 bases; bases with no gene match: 8. CDR1 is SGHRS, CDR2 YFSETQ, per germline. CDR3 length: 17 residues.